The subject of this entry is one T cell receptor (beta chain). The sample belongs to a study of blood T cell repertoires in COVID-19. Study details: The origin of the acute and convalescent COVID-19 samples was the United States, Italy and Spain. T cells, B-cell-depleted T cells, or PBMCs provided the cDNA or gDNA that served as material.

Original data processing: From reference gene primer amplification, estimates of nucleated cell counts were derived. Measured with immunoSEQ multiplex PCR; TCRdb has only the in-frame clones, and not every one. From that table come the V and J calls and clone size; the DNA was used to work out D and trimming. Among over 300,000 clones listed, roughly 83% were seen once. Germline CDR1 SNHLY, CDR2 FYNNEI. With 6 bases clipped from V and 6 bases from J, the junction kept 4 bases outside the gene matches. The CDR3 is 12 amino acids. This chain joins TRBV2 and TRBJ2-7, with TRBD1 matching 8 bases. The sequence was obtained from a woman between 45 and 65 years old with acute or convalescent COVID-19. Source material: peripheral blood. CDR3 amino acids: CASRLTGVEQYF. CDR3 DNA sequence: TGTGCCAGCAGGTTGACAGGGGTCGAGCAGTACTTC.